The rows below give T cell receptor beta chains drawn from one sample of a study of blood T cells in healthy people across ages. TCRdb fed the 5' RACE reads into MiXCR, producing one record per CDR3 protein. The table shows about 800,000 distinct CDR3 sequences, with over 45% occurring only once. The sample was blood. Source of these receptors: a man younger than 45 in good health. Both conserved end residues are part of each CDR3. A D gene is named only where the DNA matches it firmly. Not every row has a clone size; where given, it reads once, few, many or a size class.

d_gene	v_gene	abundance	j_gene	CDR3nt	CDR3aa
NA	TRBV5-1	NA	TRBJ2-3	TGCGCCAGCAGCTTGGCCGACAGGGAGGCGTATTTT	CASSLADREAYF
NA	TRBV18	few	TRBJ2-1	TGTGCCAGCTCACCGGGTTTCAATGAGCAGTTCTTC	CASSPGFNEQFF
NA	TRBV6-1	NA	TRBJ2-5	TGTGCCAGCATCTTTGGGGGATGGGAAGAGACCCAGTACTTC	CASIFGGWEETQYF
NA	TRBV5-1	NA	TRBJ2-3	TGCGCCAGCAGCACCAACAGGTTTGCCGATACGCAGTATTTT	CASSTNRFADTQYF
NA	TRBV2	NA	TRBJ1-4	TGTGCCAGCCTTTCAGGGCGTGAAAAACTGTTTTTT	CASLSGREKLFF
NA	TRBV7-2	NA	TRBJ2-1	TGTGCCAGCAGCGTCGACCGGGACTACAATGAGCAGTTCTTC	CASSVDRDYNEQFF
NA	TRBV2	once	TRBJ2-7	TGTGCCGGGCGTTGGGACGGCAAGTACGAGCAGTACTTC	CAGRWDGKYEQYF
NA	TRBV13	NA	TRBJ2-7	TGTGCCAGCAGCTCCCCGTCTTGGGGAAATCACTACGAGCAGTACTTC	CASSSPSWGNHYEQYF
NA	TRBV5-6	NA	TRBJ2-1	TGTGCCAGCAGCTTGATGGGTATGGGGAAATACTACAATGAGCAGTTCTTC	CASSLMGMGKYYNEQFF
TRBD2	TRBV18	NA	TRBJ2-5	TGTGCCAGCTCCGGGACTAGCGTAACGAAAAGGGAGTTTTACCAAGAGACCCAGTACTTC	CASSGTSVTKREFYQETQYF
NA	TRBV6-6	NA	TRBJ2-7	TGTGCCAGCAGTTATGGGACACCCTCAATGGCCTACGAGCAGTACTTC	CASSYGTPSMAYEQYF
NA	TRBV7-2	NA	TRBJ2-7	TGTGCCAGCAGCTTAATGCAGGACGACGAGCAGTACTTC	CASSLMQDDEQYF
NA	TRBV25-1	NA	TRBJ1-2	TGTGCCAGCAGTGTGTACGACACCGGAACTTATGGCTACACCTTC	CASSVYDTGTYGYTF
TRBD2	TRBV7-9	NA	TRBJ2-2	TGTGCCAGCAGCTTAGGTGCGGGAGGAAACACCGGGGAGCTGTTTTTT	CASSLGAGGNTGELFF
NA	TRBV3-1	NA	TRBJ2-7	TGTGCCAGCAGCCAAGATTACCGGGTCGTCGAGCAGTACTTC	CASSQDYRVVEQYF
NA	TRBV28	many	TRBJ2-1	TGTGCCAGCAGTTTTGACTTACCAGAGGATGAGCAGTTCTTC	CASSFDLPEDEQFF
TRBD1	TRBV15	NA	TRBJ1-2	TGTGCCACCAGCAGTAACCTGGACAGGTCTAGGGGCTACACCTTC	CATSSNLDRSRGYTF
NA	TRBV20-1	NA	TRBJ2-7	TGCAGTGCTAGAGGGAACCCTCAAAGTTACTACGAGCAGTACTTC	CSARGNPQSYYEQYF
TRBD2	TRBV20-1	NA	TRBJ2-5	TGCAATGCCAAGACTAGCGGGGTTCAAGAGACCCAGTACTTC	CNAKTSGVQETQYF
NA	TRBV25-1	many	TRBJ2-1	TGTGCCAGCAGTGAAGCGAGAATAAAGTTCTTC	CASSEARIKFF
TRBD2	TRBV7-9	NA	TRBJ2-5	TGTGCCAGCAGCTCACCAAGACTAGCGGGAGGTCTAATCCTACGAGAGCAGTACTTC	CASSSPRLAGGLILREQYF
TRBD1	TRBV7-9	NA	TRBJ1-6	TGTGCCAGCAGACAGGGGATGGAGTCACCCCTCCACTTT	CASRQGMESPLHF
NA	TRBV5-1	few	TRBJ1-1	TGCGCCAGCAGCTTGACGGTGCCAGGGAACACTGAAGCTTTCTTT	CASSLTVPGNTEAFF
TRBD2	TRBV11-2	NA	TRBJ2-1	TGTGCCAGCAGTCCGCAACTAGCGGTAAACAATGAGCAGTTCTTC	CASSPQLAVNNEQFF
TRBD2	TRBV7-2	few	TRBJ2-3	TGTGCCAGCAGCTTGTCGGCGGGAGGGAGAGATACGCAGTATTTT	CASSLSAGGRDTQYF
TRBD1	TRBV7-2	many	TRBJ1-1	TGTGCCAGCAGCCCCAGACAGGGGTCGGCCACTGAAGCTTTCTTT	CASSPRQGSATEAFF
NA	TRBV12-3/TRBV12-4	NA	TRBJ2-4	TGTGCCAGCAGTGAAGGTTCCAAAAACATTCAGTACTTC	CASSEGSKNIQYF
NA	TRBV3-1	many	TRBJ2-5	TGTGCCAGCAGCCAAGATATTGGGACCCAGTACTTC	CASSQDIGTQYF
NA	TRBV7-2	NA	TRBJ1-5	TGTGCCAGCAGCTTAAACGATCAGCCCCAGCATTTT	CASSLNDQPQHF
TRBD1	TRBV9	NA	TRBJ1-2	TGTGCCAGCAGCGCAGGACAGGGAGGCGGCTATGGCTACACCTTC	CASSAGQGGGYGYTF
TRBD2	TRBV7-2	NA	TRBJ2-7	TGTGCCAGCAGAAAAGGGCGGGAGGACCCCGAGCAGTACTTC	CASRKGREDPEQYF
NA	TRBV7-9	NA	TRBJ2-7	TGTGCCAGCACTAGTCTGCGGGATCTGCCGCTGGGGGAGCAGTACTTC	CASTSLRDLPLGEQYF
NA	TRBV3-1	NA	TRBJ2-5	TGTGCCAGCAGCCAAGGGGGGGCTGTGGAGACCCAGTACTTC	CASSQGGAVETQYF
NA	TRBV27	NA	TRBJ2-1	TGTGCCAGCAGTTCCCCCTCACGGGCACCCTACAATGAGCAGTTCTTC	CASSSPSRAPYNEQFF
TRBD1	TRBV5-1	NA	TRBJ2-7	TGCGCCAGCAGTACTACAGGGGCCCACGAGCAGTACTTC	CASSTTGAHEQYF
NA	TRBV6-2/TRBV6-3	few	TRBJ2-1	TGTGCCAGCAGTTACTCGAACTCATTACCTGATAAGTTCTTC	CASSYSNSLPDKFF
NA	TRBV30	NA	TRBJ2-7	TGTGCCTGGACACAGGTGTCCCCCTACGAGCAGTACTTC	CAWTQVSPYEQYF
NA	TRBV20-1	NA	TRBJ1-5	TGCAGTGCTAGATCGGTACAGGACAATCAGCCCCAGCATTTT	CSARSVQDNQPQHF
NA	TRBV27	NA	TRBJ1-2	TGTGCCAGCAGTTTATCACAGGGCCGTGGCTACACCTTC	CASSLSQGRGYTF
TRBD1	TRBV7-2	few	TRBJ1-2	TGTGCCAGCAGCAACCAGGGGGGGAATGGCTACACCTTC	CASSNQGGNGYTF
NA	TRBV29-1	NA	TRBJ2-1	TGCAGCGTTTCAGGGGGAGGAATCTCCTACAATGAGCAGTTCTTC	CSVSGGGISYNEQFF
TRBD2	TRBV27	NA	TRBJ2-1	TGTGCCAGCAGACCCGGGACTAGCGGCCATTCCTACAATGAGCAGTTCTTC	CASRPGTSGHSYNEQFF
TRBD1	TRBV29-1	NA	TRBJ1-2	TGCAGCGTTGCTGTCGGGACAGGCTATGGCTACACCTTC	CSVAVGTGYGYTF
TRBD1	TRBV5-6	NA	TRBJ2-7	TGTGCCAGCAGCTTGGGGGGTCGACAGGGATACGAGCAGTACTTC	CASSLGGRQGYEQYF
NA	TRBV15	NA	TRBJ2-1	TGTGCCACCGCAAAACGGGTTTATCTACGGAATGAGCAGTTCTTC	CATAKRVYLRNEQFF
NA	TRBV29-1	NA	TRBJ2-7	TGCAGCGTTGAAGATCTTATGGACTACGAGCAGTACTTC	CSVEDLMDYEQYF